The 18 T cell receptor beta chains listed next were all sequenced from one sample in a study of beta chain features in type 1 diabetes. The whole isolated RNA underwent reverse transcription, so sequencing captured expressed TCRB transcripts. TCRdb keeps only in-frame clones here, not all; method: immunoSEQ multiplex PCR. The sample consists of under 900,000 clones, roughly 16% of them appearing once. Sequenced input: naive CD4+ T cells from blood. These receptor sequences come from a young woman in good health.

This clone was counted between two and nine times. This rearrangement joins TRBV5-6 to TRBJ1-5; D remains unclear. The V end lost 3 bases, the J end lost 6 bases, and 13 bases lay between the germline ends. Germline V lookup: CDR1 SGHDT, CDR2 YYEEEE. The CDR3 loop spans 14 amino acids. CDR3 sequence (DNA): TGTGCCAGCAGCTCGGGCCGGCGGGGTCAGCCCCAGCATTTT. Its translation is CASSSGRRGQPQHF.

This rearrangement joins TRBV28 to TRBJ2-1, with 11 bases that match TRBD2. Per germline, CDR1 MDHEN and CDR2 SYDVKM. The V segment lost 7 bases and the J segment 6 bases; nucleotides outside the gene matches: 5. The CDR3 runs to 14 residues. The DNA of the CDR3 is TGTGCCAGCATTGTAGCGGGAGGGGGCAATGAGCAGTTCTTC. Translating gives CASIVAGGGNEQFF.

Here the CDR3 DNA reads TGCGCCAGCAGATCACCAGGGGCGGTCGGCTACACCTTC. It encodes CASRSPGAVGYTF. The rearrangement uses TRBV5-1 and TRBJ1-2, with D maybe TRBD1 (6 bases). Germline V gene lookup returns CDR1 SGHRS and CDR2 YFSETQ. There are 13 residues in the CDR3. Trimming cost V 5 bases and J 8 bases, with 16 bases left between them.

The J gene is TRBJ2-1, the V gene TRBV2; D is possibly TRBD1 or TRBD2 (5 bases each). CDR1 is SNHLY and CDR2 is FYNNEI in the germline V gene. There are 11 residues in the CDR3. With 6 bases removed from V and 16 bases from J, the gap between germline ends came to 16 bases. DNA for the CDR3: TGTGCCAGCAGGGGGGTGTCGGTGGGCTTCTTC. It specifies CASRGVSVGFF.

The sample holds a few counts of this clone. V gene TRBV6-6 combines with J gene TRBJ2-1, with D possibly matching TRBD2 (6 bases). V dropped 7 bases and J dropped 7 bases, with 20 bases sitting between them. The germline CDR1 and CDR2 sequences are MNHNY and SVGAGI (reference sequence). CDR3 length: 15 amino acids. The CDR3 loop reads CASTSGGGKYNEQFF. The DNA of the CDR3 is TGTGCCAGCACCTCAGGTGGAGGGAAGTATAATGAGCAGTTCTTC.

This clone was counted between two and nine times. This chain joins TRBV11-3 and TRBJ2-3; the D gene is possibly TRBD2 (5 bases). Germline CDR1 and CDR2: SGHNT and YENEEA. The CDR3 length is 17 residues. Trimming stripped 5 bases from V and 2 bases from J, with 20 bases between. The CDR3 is CASSAGKSFLATDTQYF. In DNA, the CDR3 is TGTGCCAGCAGCGCCGGGAAAAGCTTTCTGGCCACAGATACGCAGTATTTT.

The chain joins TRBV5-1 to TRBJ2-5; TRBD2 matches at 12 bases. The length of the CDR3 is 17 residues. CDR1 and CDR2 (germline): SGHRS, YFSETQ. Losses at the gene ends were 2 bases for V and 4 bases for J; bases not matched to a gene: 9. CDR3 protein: CASSFQTSGSIGETQYF. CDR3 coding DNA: TGCGCCAGCAGCTTCCAGACTAGCGGGAGTATCGGAGAGACCCAGTACTTC.

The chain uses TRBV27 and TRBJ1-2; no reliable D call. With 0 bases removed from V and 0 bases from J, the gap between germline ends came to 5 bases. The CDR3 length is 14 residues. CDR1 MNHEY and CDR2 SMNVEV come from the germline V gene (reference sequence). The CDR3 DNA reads TGTGCCAGCAGTTTATCGCAAGCTAACTATGGCTACACCTTC. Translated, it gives CASSLSQANYGYTF.

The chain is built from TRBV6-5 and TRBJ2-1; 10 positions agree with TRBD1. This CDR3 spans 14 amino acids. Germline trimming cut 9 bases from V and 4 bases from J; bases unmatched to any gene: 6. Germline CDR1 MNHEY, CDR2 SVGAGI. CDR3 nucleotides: TGTGCCAGTACCGGGACAGGGGCTTACAATGAGCAGTTCTTC. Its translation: CASTGTGAYNEQFF.

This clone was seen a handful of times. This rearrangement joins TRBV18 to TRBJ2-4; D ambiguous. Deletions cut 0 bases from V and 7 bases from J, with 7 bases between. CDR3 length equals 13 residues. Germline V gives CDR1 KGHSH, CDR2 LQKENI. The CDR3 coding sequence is TGTGCCAGCTCACCACCGGTTCCGAACATTCAGTACTTC. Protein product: CASSPPVPNIQYF.

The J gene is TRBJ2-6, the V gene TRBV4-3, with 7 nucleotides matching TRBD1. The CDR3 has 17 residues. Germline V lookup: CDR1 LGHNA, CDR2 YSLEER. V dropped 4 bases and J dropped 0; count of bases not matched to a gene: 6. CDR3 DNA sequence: TGCGCCAGCAGCCGGGACAGCCGCTTCTCTGGGGCCAACGTCCTGACTTTC. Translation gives CASSRDSRFSGANVLTF.

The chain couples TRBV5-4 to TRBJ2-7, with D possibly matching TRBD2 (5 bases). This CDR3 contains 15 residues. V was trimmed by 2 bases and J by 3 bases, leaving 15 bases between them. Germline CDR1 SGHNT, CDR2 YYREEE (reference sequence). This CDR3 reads CASSFGKNTLYEQYF. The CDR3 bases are TGTGCCAGCAGCTTCGGGAAAAACACCCTCTACGAGCAGTACTTC.

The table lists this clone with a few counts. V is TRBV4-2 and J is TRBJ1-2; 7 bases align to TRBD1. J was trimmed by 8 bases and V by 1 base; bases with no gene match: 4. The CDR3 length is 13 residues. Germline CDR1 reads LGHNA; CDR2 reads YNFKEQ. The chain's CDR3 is CASSQGQGWGYTF. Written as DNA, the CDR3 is TGTGCCAGCAGCCAAGGACAGGGATGGGGCTACACCTTC.

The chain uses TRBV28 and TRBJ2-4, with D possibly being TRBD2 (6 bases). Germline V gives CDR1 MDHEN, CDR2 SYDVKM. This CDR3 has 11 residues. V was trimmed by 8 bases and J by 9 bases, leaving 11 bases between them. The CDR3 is CASRYGGIQYF. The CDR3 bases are TGTGCCAGCCGTTACGGGGGCATTCAGTACTTC.

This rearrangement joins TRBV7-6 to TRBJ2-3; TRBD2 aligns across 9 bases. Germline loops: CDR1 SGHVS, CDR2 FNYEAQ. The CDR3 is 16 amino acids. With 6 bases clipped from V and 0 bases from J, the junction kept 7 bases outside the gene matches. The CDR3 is CASSRGGEISTDTQYF. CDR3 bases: TGTGCCAGCAGTCGCGGGGGGGAAATTAGCACAGATACGCAGTATTTT.

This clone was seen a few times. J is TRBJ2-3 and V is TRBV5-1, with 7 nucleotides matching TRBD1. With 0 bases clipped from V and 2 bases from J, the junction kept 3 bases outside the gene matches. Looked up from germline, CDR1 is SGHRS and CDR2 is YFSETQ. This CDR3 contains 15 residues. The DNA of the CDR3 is TGCGCCAGCAGCTTGGTGGGACAGAACACAGATACGCAGTATTTT. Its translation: CASSLVGQNTDTQYF.

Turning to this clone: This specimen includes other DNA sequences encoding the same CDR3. The CDR3 bases are TGCGCCAGCAGTCAATCGGTCGTAGGGGCGAGAGTGGAGGCCCACTCCTACAATGAGCAGTTCTTC. Amino acids: CASSQSVVGARVEAHSYNEQFF. The J gene is TRBJ2-1, the V gene TRBV23-1, with D perhaps given as TRBD1 or TRBD2 (5 bases each). TRBV23-1 is labeled an ORF, and its function is uncertain. The V gene lost 0 bases and the J gene lost 0 bases, with 27 bases spanning the gap. The CDR3 has 22 residues.

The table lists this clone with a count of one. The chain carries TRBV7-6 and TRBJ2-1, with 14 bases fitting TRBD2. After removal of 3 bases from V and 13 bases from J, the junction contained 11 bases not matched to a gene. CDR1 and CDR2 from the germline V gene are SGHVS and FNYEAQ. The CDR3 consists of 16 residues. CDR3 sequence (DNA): TGTGCCAGCAGCTTTGCCGGGACTAGCGGGAGTTCGGTACAGTTCTTC. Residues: CASSFAGTSGSSVQFF.